The 21 T cell receptor beta chains presented below share a single source sample, sequenced in a study of identical twins. TCRdb re-called the 5' RACE reads through MiXCR, storing one row per CDR3 protein. Altogether 350,000 or so distinct CDR3 sequences are present, about 12% being singletons, with the ten largest covering more than 6%. In addition, the sample was reused for a study of yellow fever vaccine responses in identical twins.

The specimen sequenced was CD8+ T cells sorted from blood. The source of these receptors is a woman in her late teens or twenties in good health.

This clonotype was seen a handful of times. The chain has TRBV4-1 and TRBJ2-1; TRBD2 matches 11 bases. This CDR3 comprises 16 residues. The ends lost 4 bases at V and 9 bases at J; junction bases unmatched: 11. Germline CDR1 is MGHRA and CDR2 is YSYEKL. CDR3 nucleotides: TGCGCCAGCAGCCTTCGCGGAGTAGCGGGAGGGGTTGAGCAGTTCTTC. Translating gives CASSLRGVAGGVEQFF.

The chain couples TRBV20-1 to TRBJ2-3, with D unresolved. The germline V gene has CDR1 DFQATT and CDR2 SNEGSKA (reference sequence). This CDR3 contains 14 residues. The V end was cut by 0 bases, the J end by 2 bases, with 9 bases between. The CDR3 is CSARDFEYTDTQYF. The CDR3 DNA sequence: TGCAGTGCTAGAGATTTTGAATACACAGATACGCAGTATTTT.

The chain employs TRBV6-1 and TRBJ2-3; tentative D call: TRBD2 (5 bases). This CDR3 contains 15 residues. V shed 2 bases and J shed 2 bases, with 11 bases lying between them. Germline values: CDR1 MNHNS, CDR2 SASEGT. The CDR3 DNA reads as TGTGCCAGCAGTGAACCTAGCAGATACACAGATACGCAGTATTTT. It yields the protein CASSEPSRYTDTQYF.

This chain connects TRBV6-6 to TRBJ1-1; the D gene is possibly TRBD1 (6 bases). V gave up 1 base and J gave up 8 bases, with 11 bases separating them. Germline assignment: CDR1 MNHNY and CDR2 SVGAGI (reference sequence). The CDR3 spans 13 residues. The DNA for the CDR3 is TGTGCCAGCAGTTACTACGGACAGCAAGAAGCTTTCTTT. Residues: CASSYYGQQEAFF.

A few counts support this clonotype. V is TRBV12-3 or TRBV12-4 and J is TRBJ2-4; 8 bases match TRBD2. The CDR3 sequence is 16 residues long. The V segment lost 5 bases and the J segment 0 bases; nucleotides outside the gene matches: 6. The CDR3 is CASSITSGIAKNIQYF. CDR3 DNA sequence: TGTGCCAGCAGTATAACTAGCGGTATAGCCAAAAACATTCAGTACTTC.

This clonotype was observed at least ten times. The chain employs TRBV28 and TRBJ2-7, with D uncertain. Germline V gene lookup returns CDR1 MDHEN and CDR2 SYDVKM. The CDR3 is 13 amino acids. V lost 3 bases and J 3 bases, leaving 9 bases between the germline ends. The CDR3 nucleotides are TGTGCCAGCAGTTTCGGGTTCCACTACGAGCAGTACTTC. Its protein product is CASSFGFHYEQYF.

The sample holds a few counts of this clonotype. V is TRBV27 and J is TRBJ2-7, with 9 nucleotides matching TRBD2. The V segment lost 5 bases and the J segment 2 bases; nucleotides outside the gene matches: 10. CDR1 and CDR2 (germline): MNHEY, SMNVEV (reference sequence). The CDR3 loop spans 16 amino acids. This CDR3 is CASSPNGLARTYEQYF. The CDR3 DNA sequence: TGTGCCAGCAGTCCAAACGGACTAGCGAGAACCTACGAGCAGTACTTC.

The gene calls are TRBV7-8 and TRBJ1-2; TRBD1 matches 8 bases. CDR1 is SGHVS and CDR2 is FQNEAQ in the germline V gene. CDR3 size: 13 residues. V lost 5 bases, J lost 5 bases, and 4 bases stayed unmatched. CDR3 sequence: CASSDRGRYGYTF. In DNA form, the CDR3 reads TGTGCCAGCAGCGACAGGGGAAGGTATGGCTACACCTTC. Full variable domain (outside the CDR3, taken from reference TRBV7-8 and TRBJ1-2): GAGVSQSPRYKVAKRGQDVALRCDPISGHVSLFWYQQALGQGPEFLTYFQNEAQLDKSGLPSDRFFAERPEGSVSTLKIQRTQQEDSAVYLCASSDRGRYGYTFGSGTRLTVV.

The sample holds a few counts of this clonotype. The chain recombines TRBV28 with TRBJ2-1; D is possibly TRBD2 (6 bases). This CDR3 has 15 amino acids. Germline values: CDR1 MDHEN, CDR2 SYDVKM. Trimming took off 7 bases at V and 4 bases at J, with 17 bases between the two ends. The CDR3 bases are TGTGCCAGCACCCTTGGGAGGTCGAAGTACAATGAGCAGTTCTTC. Translation gives CASTLGRSKYNEQFF.

The chain joins TRBV9 to TRBJ2-3; 8 positions agree with TRBD2. Trimming removed 1 base from V and 4 bases from J; junction bases left unmatched: 8. From germline, CDR1 is SGDLS and CDR2 YYNGEE. The CDR3 sequence is 16 residues long. The chain's CDR3 is CASSVRAGGSADTQYF. In DNA form, the CDR3 reads TGTGCCAGCAGCGTAAGGGCGGGAGGTTCCGCAGATACGCAGTATTTT.

This chain joins TRBV2 and TRBJ1-1, with a tentative D call TRBD1 (5 bases). Germline V CDR1 and CDR2: SNHLY, FYNNEI. The CDR3 spans 11 residues. Deletions cut 11 bases from V and 5 bases from J, with 12 bases between. The CDR3 loop is CAGRGTTEAFF. The DNA of the CDR3 is TGTGCCGGAAGGGGCACTACTGAAGCTTTCTTT.

This clonotype was seen ten or more times. A read error may account for a junction end that differs from germline. V is TRBV7-6 and J is TRBJ2-1, with a weak D call TRBD2 (6 bases). The CDR3 is 13 amino acids. The germline gives CDR1 SGHVS, CDR2 FNYEAQ. The CDR3 loop reads CASSIAAHNEQFF. As DNA, the CDR3 is TGTGCCAGCAGCATAGCGGCCCACAATGAGCAGTTCTTC.

In its sample, this clonotype was seen a few times. The chain carries TRBV9 and TRBJ1-3; TRBD1 matches at 9 bases. Per the germline V gene, CDR1 is SGDLS and CDR2 is YYNGEE. The CDR3 is 15 amino acids. The junction had 2 bases not matched to a gene; V was cut back by 4 bases and J by 0 bases. The CDR3 protein is CASSTGGTSGNTIYF. The CDR3 bases are TGTGCCAGCAGCACAGGGGGCACCTCTGGAAACACCATATATTTT.

This clonotype turned up a few times. The rearrangement links TRBV19 to TRBJ2-3; D remains ambiguous. The CDR3 consists of 15 residues. Germline lookup yields CDR1 LNHDA and CDR2 SQIVND (reference sequence). Deletions cut 0 bases from V and 6 bases from J, with 13 bases between. CDR3 loop: CASSIDLYHTDTQYF. CDR3 nucleotide sequence: TGTGCCAGTAGTATAGATCTATACCATACGGATACGCAGTATTTT. The whole variable domain, remainder taken from reference TRBV19 and TRBJ2-3, is DGGITQSPKYLFRKEGQNVTLSCEQNLNHDAMYWYRQDPGQGLRLIYYSQIVNDFQKGDIAEGYSVSREKKESFPLTVTSAQKNPTAFYLCASSIDLYHTDTQYFGPGTRLTVL.

This chain connects TRBV7-9 to TRBJ2-1; 11 nucleotides align to TRBD2. This CDR3 has 17 amino acids. Germline V gives CDR1 SEHNR, CDR2 FQNEAQ (reference sequence). After removal of 4 bases from V and 10 bases from J, the junction contained 15 bases not matched to a gene. The CDR3 protein is CASSSPWTSGSGSEQFF. The CDR3 DNA is TGTGCCAGCAGCTCCCCCTGGACTAGCGGGTCCGGGTCGGAGCAGTTCTTC.

This chain uses TRBV3-1 with TRBJ2-7, with a weak D call TRBD2 (6 bases). V was shortened by 5 bases and J by 1 base, with 12 bases between the two germline ends. The CDR3 has 14 amino acids. Germline loops: CDR1 LGHDT, CDR2 YNNKEL (reference sequence). The CDR3 DNA reads as TGTGCCAGCAGCAAAACCGGGGGATCCTACGAGCAGTACTTC. This codes for CASSKTGGSYEQYF.

This sequence joins TRBV15 and TRBJ1-5; the D gene is possibly TRBD1 (5 bases). The CDR3 runs to 15 residues. In germline, CDR1 is LNHNV, CDR2 YYDKDF (reference sequence). Trimming shortened V by 0 bases and J by 10 bases, and 16 bases separated the two germline ends. The DNA of the CDR3 is TGTGCCACCAGCAGAGATGGGGCGCCCTCGCAACCCCAGCATTTT. It specifies CATSRDGAPSQPQHF.

This clonotype was found many times. This chain uses TRBV7-2 with TRBJ2-3, with D uncertain. The CDR3 extends over 13 amino acids. V lost 5 bases and J 2 bases, leaving 8 bases between the germline ends. Germline V gene lookup returns CDR1 SGHTA and CDR2 FQGNSA. CDR3 DNA: TGTGCCAGCAGCCCCCGCTACACAGATACGCAGTATTTT. It translates to CASSPRYTDTQYF. The full variable domain, rest sourced from reference TRBV7-2 and TRBJ2-3, is GAGVSQSPSNKVTEKGKDVELRCDPISGHTALYWYRQSLGQGLEFLIYFQGNSAPDKSGLPSDRFSAERTGGSVSTLTIQRTQQEDSAVYLCASSPRYTDTQYFGPGTRLTVL.

This clonotype has just a few counts. The chain combines TRBV2 with TRBJ2-2; TRBD1 matches at 9 bases. Per germline, CDR1 SNHLY and CDR2 FYNNEI. CDR3 size: 12 residues. The V gene end was trimmed by 9 bases and the J gene end by 7 bases; junction bases not matched to a gene: 3. This CDR3 is CARTGGHGELFF. The CDR3 region has the DNA TGTGCCAGAACAGGGGGCCACGGGGAGCTGTTTTTT.

J is TRBJ2-5 and V is TRBV11-2; D might be TRBD1 (5 bases). Germline loops: CDR1 SGHAT, CDR2 FQNNGV. V was cut by 0 bases and J by 4 bases, with 9 bases left in between. This CDR3 comprises 14 residues. The CDR3 loop is CASSLEYQGETQYF. The CDR3 region has the DNA TGTGCCAGCAGCTTAGAGTATCAGGGAGAGACCCAGTACTTC.

This clonotype was detected ten times or more. The CDR3 region is CAIPTSAGELFF. CDR3 sequence (DNA): TGTGCCATCCCAACTAGCGCCGGGGAGCTGTTTTTT. This chain connects TRBV10-3 to TRBJ2-2; 7 bases line up with TRBD2. CDR1 is ENHRY and CDR2 is SYGVKD in the germline V gene. This CDR3 is 12 amino acids long. Trimming cost V 8 bases and J 6 bases; bases outside gene matches: 3.